This T cell receptor beta chain came from a study of spatial heterogeneity in lung cancer. Study-wide points: In tumors, expanded intratumoral alpha and beta TCR counts tracked mutation counts.

Time point in this sample: sample taken at primary tumor resection. This clonotype has just a few counts. Its antigen is unidentified. CDR1 is SGDLS and CDR2 is YYNGEE in the germline V gene. The V end lost 1 base, the J end lost 2 bases, and 9 bases lay between the germline ends. The CDR3 is 14 amino acids. TCRdb independently ran MiXCR on the 5' RACE reads; one entry per CDR3 protein. Among about 5,200 distinct CDR3 sequences listed, 12% were seen once. The source of this sequence is a male donor with early-stage non-small cell lung cancer. The V and J genes are TRBV9 and TRBJ2-5; tentatively, D is TRBD1 or TRBD2 (5 bases each). The sequences come from lung tumor tissue, collected at surgery. This chain's CDR3 is CASSVTGTQETQYF. The DNA of the CDR3 is TGTGCCAGCAGCGTAACGGGGACGCAAGAGACCCAGTACTTC.